These T cell receptor beta chains were read from a single sample in a study of post-analysis software for immune sequencing data. Using its own MiXCR run on the PCR reads, TCRdb lists one record per CDR3 protein. Here the sample spans some 160,000 distinct CDR3 sequences, 30% to 45% being singletons. Sequencing was performed on blood, taken after autologous hematopoietic stem cell transplantation. The source is a girl under 18 with multiple sclerosis. Each CDR3 is given with its conserved first and last residue. D genes are given only for firm matches. Not all rows give a size; the values are once, few, many and, for expanded clones, a class.

TRBV2	few	15	TRBJ2-5	TRBD2	CASVPGLAGGETQYF	TGTGCCAGCGTTCCGGGACTAGCGGGTGGAGAGACCCAGTACTTC
TRBV24-1	few	16	TRBJ2-1	TRBD1	CATSPGPGQGRNEQFF	TGTGCCACCAGCCCGGGCCCGGGACAGGGCAGGAATGAGCAGTTCTTC
TRBV2	NA	15	TRBJ2-6	NA	CASRLQESGANVLTF	TGTGCCAGCAGGCTGCAAGAATCTGGGGCCAACGTCCTGACTTTC
TRBV6-1	NA	18	TRBJ2-1	TRBD2	CASSKAPLASSSYNEQFF	TGTGCCAGCAGTAAGGCCCCACTAGCGTCGAGCTCCTACAATGAGCAGTTCTTC
TRBV7-2	few	17	TRBJ2-5	NA	CASSLGVGVRGQETQYF	TGTGCCAGCAGCCTAGGGGTAGGGGTACGGGGACAAGAGACCCAGTACTTC
TRBV5-1	NA	18	TRBJ2-1	NA	CASSEGAGGTNSYNEQFF	TGCGCCAGCAGTGAGGGGGCGGGAGGCACCAATTCCTACAATGAGCAGTTCTTC
TRBV7-6	NA	15	TRBJ2-7	TRBD2	CASSHGTSGAYEQYF	TGTGCCAGCAGCCACGGGACTAGCGGGGCCTACGAGCAGTACTTC
TRBV6-5	NA	16	TRBJ2-5	TRBD1	CASSYRQGPLRETQYF	TGTGCCAGCAGTTACCGACAGGGCCCATTACGAGAGACCCAGTACTTC
TRBV29-1	few	12	TRBJ2-5	TRBD2	CSVRTRQETQYF	TGCAGCGTCAGGACTAGACAAGAGACCCAGTACTTC
TRBV20-1	NA	16	TRBJ2-1	NA	CSAREPGRHSYNEQFF	TGCAGTGCTAGAGAACCGGGACGGCACTCCTACAATGAGCAGTTCTTC
TRBV24-1	few	14	TRBJ1-5	TRBD1	CATSDSAGGQPQHF	TGTGCCACCAGTGATTCCGCAGGGGGGCAACCCCAGCATTTT
TRBV6-5	NA	17	TRBJ2-7	TRBD2	CASSSNPPGLVSHEQYF	TGTGCCAGCAGTTCAAACCCTCCGGGACTAGTGTCCCACGAGCAGTACTTC
TRBV10-3	NA	15	TRBJ2-6	NA	CATSTGGSGANVLTF	TGTGCCACCTCGACGGGTGGATCTGGGGCCAACGTCCTGACTTTC
TRBV30	NA	15	TRBJ2-3	NA	CAWSVYGVPTDTQYF	TGTGCCTGGAGTGTGTACGGGGTACCCACAGATACGCAGTATTTT
TRBV4-2	NA	18	TRBJ2-3	TRBD1	CASSQATGTGGFADTQYF	TGTGCCAGCAGCCAGGCCACCGGGACAGGGGGTTTTGCAGATACGCAGTATTTT
TRBV3-1	few	15	TRBJ2-1	TRBD2	CASSQTGLAINEQFF	TGTGCCAGCAGCCAGACGGGACTAGCGATCAATGAGCAGTTCTTC
TRBV6-6	NA	15	TRBJ2-7	TRBD2	CASSAPGSGSSEQYF	TGTGCCAGCAGTGCTCCGGGTAGCGGGAGTAGCGAGCAGTACTTC
TRBV7-2	NA	18	TRBJ2-1	TRBD2	CASSLLPLAGGINNEQFF	TGTGCCAGCAGCTTACTTCCACTGGCGGGAGGGATAAACAATGAGCAGTTCTTC
TRBV20-1	few	14	TRBJ2-7	TRBD2	CSAFSGSQVYEQYF	TGCAGTGCTTTTAGCGGGAGTCAGGTCTACGAGCAGTACTTC
TRBV5-1	NA	15	TRBJ2-7	NA	CASSFLSGVSYEQYF	TGCGCCAGCAGCTTTCTGTCAGGTGTCTCCTACGAGCAGTACTTC
TRBV15	NA	15	TRBJ2-3	NA	CATSSEAVPADTQYF	TGTGCCACCAGCAGTGAAGCGGTGCCCGCAGATACGCAGTATTTT
TRBV2	many	13	TRBJ2-4	NA	CASRSGAKNIQYF	TGTGCCAGCAGGAGTGGTGCCAAAAACATTCAGTACTTC
TRBV12-3/TRBV12-4	NA	13	TRBJ2-3	NA	CASSRGVTDTQYF	TGTGCCAGCAGTCGCGGTGTCACAGATACGCAGTATTTT
TRBV7-3	NA	12	TRBJ2-6	NA	CASSPDTNVLTF	TGTGCCAGCAGCCCGGACACCAACGTCCTGACTTTC
TRBV25-1	few	17	TRBJ2-1	TRBD2	CANSLNEAGSSYNEQFF	TGTGCCAACAGCCTTAACGAAGCGGGGAGCTCCTACAATGAGCAGTTCTTC
TRBV12-3/TRBV12-4	NA	15	TRBJ2-1	NA	CASRGGGSSYNEQFF	TGTGCCAGCAGAGGCGGAGGGAGCTCCTACAATGAGCAGTTCTTC
TRBV20-1	NA	14	TRBJ2-3	NA	CSARGSRATDTQYF	TGCAGTGCTAGAGGGAGCCGGGCCACAGATACGCAGTATTTT
TRBV7-6	NA	14	TRBJ2-5	NA	CASSSLGLGGTQYF	TGTGCCAGCAGCTCCCTAGGCTTGGGGGGGACCCAGTACTTC
TRBV24-1	few	16	TRBJ2-3	NA	CATSDLRSLSTDTQYF	TGTGCCACCAGTGATTTGCGCAGCCTTAGCACAGATACGCAGTATTTT
TRBV3-1	few	15	TRBJ2-3	TRBD2	CASSPPGGGTDTQYF	TGTGCCAGCAGCCCCCCCGGGGGGGGAACAGATACGCAGTATTTT
TRBV9	NA	17	TRBJ2-5	TRBD2	CASSPTLRVAGGETQYF	TGTGCCAGCAGCCCAACCCTGCGTGTCGCGGGAGGAGAGACCCAGTACTTC